The sequence of this T cell receptor (beta chain) was determined in a study of glioma-infiltrating T cells. The iRepertoire nested amplicon-rescue multiplex PCR amplified TCR alpha and beta CDR3s from RNA. Each CDR3 protein gets one entry after TCRdb re-called the multiplex PCR reads with MiXCR. This sample has 170,000 or so distinct CDR3 sequences, with about 47% found just once. This CDR3 spans 18 amino acids. CDR1 is MGHRA and CDR2 is YSYEKL in the germline V gene. The germline V and J ends were trimmed by 4 bases and 3 bases, with 24 bases remaining between them. Input material: glioma tissue, nonneoplastic brain tissue, or PBMCs (not recorded which). The chain carries TRBV4-1 and TRBJ2-5, with D possibly being TRBD1 (6 bases). The TCR comes from a human donor with low-grade glioma or glioblastoma, undergoing nonglioma brain surgery, or in good health (not recorded which). The chain's CDR3 is CASSLIPTVGGRKETQYF. The CDR3 DNA reads as TGCGCCAGCAGCCTAATACCTACCGTAGGGGGAAGAAAAGAGACCCAGTACTTC.